This T cell receptor (beta chain) was observed in a study of shared clonotypes between healthy human individuals (dated by TCRdb to about 2020). Regarding the complete study: The cohort comprised two women and a few men aged 18 to 49 years. Libraries were prepared and TCR repertoires were sequenced by different laboratories using diverse techniques, in order to increase sequencing depth and limit assay-specific biases. To estimate repertoire size and how much clonotypes are shared between individuals, the study performed deep sequencing of blood TCR repertoires from five healthy adults. Leukapheresis yielded between about 0.85 and 10 billion PBMCs per donor. For each donor, three plates each were used for CD4 naive and CD4 memory, two plates were used for CD8 naive, and one plate was used for CD8 memory.

Points the paper makes about the study in general: Compared with non-shared clonotypes, the clonotypes found in all four sorted-subset donors had higher generation probabilities. Sampling was restricted to blood, and TCR repertoires in tissue are likely to differ from TCR repertoires in blood. The genetic and exposure-history diversity represented was limited by the small number of donors. Roughly 5% of naive CD4, 3.5% of naive CD8, roughly 2.5% of memory CD4, and approximately 0.39% of memory CD8 clonotypes were shared across a few donors. Larger estimated clonotype richness was generally found for naive subsets than for memory subsets. Based on pairwise subsampling, the degree of clonotype sharing among donors was expected to be affected by sequencing depth. Even with the large sequencing depth, rarefaction of the sorted-subset datasets indicated that sequencing was incomplete.

Using the deep immunoSEQ assay, multiplex PCR amplified TCR CDR3 regions from genomic DNA. Genomic DNA extracted from each cell subset was distributed evenly over all wells of several immunoSEQ 96-well plates, and each plate served as one replicate. For sorted subsets, each replicate PCR was loaded with approximately 190 ng genomic DNA, equivalent to 30,000 to 35,000 T cell genomes. Purified libraries were measured with a Qubit 3.0 fluorometer, size-checked on a Bioanalyzer 2100, and measured again with the KAPA Library Quantification kit. Every immunoSEQ 96-well plate was sequenced on a separate single-read 150-cycle Illumina NextSeq 550 flow cell. As for the authors' bioinformatics: Because only junctional sequences without quality scores were contained in the immunoSEQ output, filtering matching that applied to full-length reads could not be performed. To assign V/J genes and CDR3, sequences were annotated using PyIR, a Python wrapper for IgBLAST v1.9, with IMGT germline references. Reads were removed for weak V/J assignments (E-value above 1e-6), missing CDR3, stop codons, out-of-frame junctions, or ambiguous translated residues. V3J clonotypes were defined as sequences sharing an identical inferred V gene, J gene, and CDR3 amino acid sequence. Percentage overlap between repertoires was calculated by dividing the number of shared unique clonotypes by the size of the smaller repertoire. Repertoire richness was assessed with RTK rarefaction, the Chao1 estimator, and Recon v2.1 estimates of unobserved clonotypes. OLGA was used to compute generation probabilities for all TCRbeta clonotypes that the gDNA method yielded from a handful of donors. The table comes from immuneACCESS by way of TCRdb, which keeps in-frame sequences with V and J called. Part of the clones is missing from these tables; in studies checked, under half for an unresolved V gene and the rest for unknown reasons. The D gene and trimming were derived from the DNA, and the V and J assignments and clone size from that table. This sample holds 2 million to 2.5 million clones; 80% to 95% were observed only once. The ten most abundant clones make up approximately 0.4% of the sample.

The donors were healthy, HIV-negative adults with no recently reported acute infections or vaccinations. Only Caucasian adults living in Nashville, Tennessee, USA were represented among the donors. CD4+ T cells were enriched by magnetic negative selection, after which naive cells were positively selected on CD45RA and the negative fraction was taken as the memory subset. Blood was obtained by leukapheresis, after which PBMCs were separated by Ficoll-Histopaque density gradient centrifugation and cryopreserved in liquid nitrogen vapor phase. Analytical flow cytometry was used to check the purity and quantity of every magnetically sorted T cell population. From each sorted fraction, genomic DNA was isolated and quantified by UV absorbance on a Nanodrop 2000c. On this clone: Its antigen has not been determined. No base quality information exists; no much larger clone differs at one position. The sample holds other DNA sequences that translate to the same CDR3.

Inclusive of the bounding cysteine and phenylalanine, the CDR3 is 14 residues long. The only DNA kept is the CDR3, 42 bases in frame from the first base. Looking up the germline V gene yields CDR1 KGHSH and CDR2 LQKENI. The germline V and J ends show losses of 2 bases and 3 bases respectively, and no gene match explains 2 bases of the junction. The source of this sequence is a man between 18 and 35 years old in good health. Some clones in this sample may be carry-over from other donors' samples. This chain is built from TRBV18 and TRBJ2-3, and 7 junction bases match TRBD1. Sequences were obtained from naive CD4+ T cells from PBMCs. What the cell subset or site label conveys for this sample: CD45RA+ positively selected. In nucleotides, the sequence is TGTGCCAGCTCACCAATACAGGGGACAGATACGCAGTATTTT. It translates as CASSPIQGTDTQYF.